A selection of T cell receptor beta chains follows, all from one sample in a study of control samples from healthy donors and cancer patients. Data came from immunoSEQ multiplex PCR; TCRdb stores just in-frame clones and leaves some out. The repertoire has fewer than 200,000 clones, 80% to 90% of them found once; the top ten carry around 5.1%. Material for sequencing was blood. All receptors come from a woman in her twenties or thirties in good health. CDR3s include the opening cysteine and the closing phenylalanine or tryptophan. Fields, in order: J gene, clone size, D gene, V gene, CDR3 protein, CDR3 DNA. D genes are given only for firm matches. A row's size may be missing; if present it is once, few, many or a size class.

J: TRBJ1-1; size: once; D: -; V: TRBV10-3; CDR3: CAISDLTEAFF; DNA: TGTGCCATCAGTGACTTGACTGAAGCTTTCTTT
J: TRBJ1-5; size: -; D: -; V: TRBV27; CDR3: CASSSGFYQPQHF; DNA: TGTGCCAGCAGTTCGGGATTTTATCAGCCCCAGCATTTT
J: TRBJ2-1; size: few; D: TRBD2; V: TRBV24-1; CDR3: CATSDGRAVYEQFF; DNA: TGTGCCACCAGTGACGGGAGGGCCGTGTATGAGCAGTTCTTC
J: TRBJ2-7; size: -; D: -; V: TRBV5-1; CDR3: CASSPRQAHSYEQYF; DNA: TGCGCCAGCAGCCCGAGACAGGCACACTCCTACGAGCAGTACTTC
J: TRBJ2-3; size: -; D: -; V: TRBV2; CDR3: CASRRTGTDTQYF; DNA: TGTGCCAGCAGGCGGACAGGCACAGATACGCAGTATTTT
J: TRBJ1-5; size: -; D: TRBD1; V: TRBV10-3; CDR3: CATRAGQESNQPQHF; DNA: TGTGCCACGAGGGCGGGACAGGAGAGCAATCAGCCCCAGCATTTT
J: TRBJ1-1; size: -; D: -; V: TRBV4-2; CDR3: CASSPGEGGPTEAFF; DNA: TGTGCCAGCAGCCCTGGAGAGGGGGGCCCCACTGAAGCTTTCTTT
J: TRBJ1-5; size: -; D: -; V: TRBV4-2; CDR3: CASSQETAGQPQHF; DNA: TGTGCCAGCAGCCAAGAGACAGCCGGCCAGCCCCAGCATTTT
J: TRBJ2-7; size: -; D: -; V: TRBV9; CDR3: CASSAYEQYF; DNA: TGTGCCAGCAGCGCCTACGAGCAGTACTTC
J: TRBJ2-1; size: -; D: TRBD2; V: TRBV4-1; CDR3: CASSQVGAGDYNEQFF; DNA: TGCGCCAGCAGCCAAGTAGGAGCGGGGGATTACAATGAGCAGTTCTTC
J: TRBJ2-7; size: once; D: TRBD1; V: TRBV6-5; CDR3: CASSPRQGTREQYF; DNA: TGTGCCAGCAGCCCGAGACAGGGGACTCGCGAGCAGTACTTC
J: TRBJ2-7; size: once; D: -; V: TRBV6-1; CDR3: CASSEVPQDEQYF; DNA: TGTGCCAGCAGTGAAGTCCCCCAGGACGAGCAGTACTTC
J: TRBJ1-5; size: -; D: -; V: TRBV7-9; CDR3: CASSSVLGWGASSNQPQHF; DNA: TGTGCCAGCAGCTCCGTTCTCGGGTGGGGGGCCTCAAGCAATCAGCCCCAGCATTTT
J: TRBJ2-1; size: -; D: -; V: TRBV5-1; CDR3: CASSRDSYNEQFF; DNA: TGCGCCAGCAGCCGGGATTCCTACAATGAGCAGTTCTTC
J: TRBJ2-5; size: -; D: -; V: TRBV6-1; CDR3: CASSEQGFAETQYF; DNA: TGTGCCAGCAGTGAACAGGGGTTTGCTGAGACCCAGTACTTC
J: TRBJ1-5; size: -; D: -; V: TRBV24-1; CDR3: CATSAGTSNQPQHF; DNA: TGTGCCACCAGTGCGGGAACTAGCAATCAGCCCCAGCATTTT
J: TRBJ2-1; size: -; D: -; V: TRBV5-1; CDR3: CASSFGGRNNEQFF; DNA: TGCGCCAGCAGCTTTGGAGGGAGAAACAATGAGCAGTTCTTC
J: TRBJ2-5; size: -; D: -; V: TRBV5-4; CDR3: CASSLYLRAPGETQYF; DNA: TGTGCCAGCAGCTTGTACCTACGGGCCCCCGGGGAGACCCAGTACTTC
J: TRBJ2-1; size: -; D: -; V: TRBV19; CDR3: CASSTRAHNEQFF; DNA: TGTGCCAGTAGTACCCGGGCCCACAATGAGCAGTTCTTC
J: TRBJ2-5; size: -; D: -; V: TRBV3-1/TRBV3-2; CDR3: CASSQGPETQYF; DNA: TGTGCCAGCAGCCAAGGTCCCGAGACCCAGTACTTC
J: TRBJ1-1; size: -; D: -; V: TRBV18; CDR3: CASSPDGRLMGTEAFF; DNA: TGTGCCAGCTCACCGGACGGACGTTTAATGGGCACTGAAGCTTTCTTT
J: TRBJ2-5; size: -; D: TRBD1; V: TRBV10-3; CDR3: CAISPQGAGETQYF; DNA: TGTGCCATCAGTCCCCAGGGGGCAGGGGAGACCCAGTACTTC
J: TRBJ1-1; size: -; D: -; V: TRBV10-1; CDR3: CASSSDPNTEAFF; DNA: TGCGCCAGCAGCTCTGATCCGAACACTGAAGCTTTCTTT
J: TRBJ2-2; size: -; D: -; V: TRBV5-5; CDR3: CASSLEGGGNTGELFF; DNA: TGTGCCAGCAGCTTGGAGGGAGGTGGGAACACCGGGGAGCTGTTTTTT
J: TRBJ1-2; size: -; D: -; V: TRBV2; CDR3: CASSSREPNLSYGYTF; DNA: TGTGCCAGCAGTTCGCGGGAGCCGAACTTATCCTATGGCTACACCTTC
J: TRBJ1-3; size: -; D: -; V: TRBV6-1; CDR3: CASSEAPPLSGNTIYF; DNA: TGTGCCAGCAGTGAAGCGCCCCCGCTCTCTGGAAACACCATATATTTT
J: TRBJ1-4; size: once; D: -; V: TRBV5-5; CDR3: CASSLASSDPNEKLFF; DNA: TGTGCCAGCAGCTTGGCCAGTTCTGACCCTAATGAAAAACTGTTTTTT
J: TRBJ1-2; size: -; D: -; V: TRBV30; CDR3: CAWSVLWHPFNYGYTF; DNA: TGTGCCTGGAGTGTACTATGGCACCCCTTCAACTATGGCTACACCTTC
J: TRBJ1-1; size: -; D: -; V: TRBV6-5; CDR3: CATTRPGSNTEAFF; DNA: TGTGCCACCACGCGCCCAGGGTCGAACACTGAAGCTTTCTTT
J: TRBJ2-3; size: -; D: TRBD2; V: TRBV29-1; CDR3: CSVAGTYLAGGTDTQYF; DNA: TGCAGCGTTGCTGGGACATATCTAGCGGGGGGCACAGATACGCAGTATTTT
J: TRBJ1-1; size: -; D: TRBD1; V: TRBV2; CDR3: CASSEMQGARAFF; DNA: TGTGCCAGCAGTGAGATGCAGGGGGCTCGAGCTTTCTTT
J: TRBJ2-6; size: -; D: -; V: TRBV27; CDR3: CASSLHGSGANVLTF; DNA: TGTGCCAGCAGTCTCCACGGCTCTGGGGCCAACGTCCTGACTTTC
J: TRBJ2-2; size: few; D: -; V: TRBV7-9; CDR3: CASSLDSLNTGELFF; DNA: TGTGCCAGCAGCTTAGACAGCCTTAACACCGGGGAGCTGTTTTTT
J: TRBJ1-1; size: few; D: -; V: TRBV30; CDR3: CAWGGRGHPNEAFF; DNA: TGTGCCTGGGGGGGACGAGGTCATCCCAATGAAGCTTTCTTT
J: TRBJ2-2; size: few; D: -; V: TRBV7-9; CDR3: CASTSFGGRARGELFF; DNA: TGTGCCAGCACCTCATTTGGTGGCAGGGCGAGGGGGGAGCTGTTTTTT
J: TRBJ2-2; size: -; D: -; V: TRBV10-3; CDR3: CAISTRDGGGELFF; DNA: TGTGCCATCAGTACCAGGGATGGTGGCGGGGAGCTGTTTTTT
J: TRBJ2-1; size: -; D: -; V: TRBV5-1; CDR3: CASSLKAAGSSYNEQFF; DNA: TGCGCCAGCAGCTTGAAGGCGGCTGGCAGCTCCTACAATGAGCAGTTCTTC